Below, 5 T cell receptor beta chains from the same sample are listed, as sequenced in a study of cytomegalovirus exposure and HLA in healthy donors. Assay: immunoSEQ multiplex PCR; the TCRdb copy retains only in-frame clones and omits some. The table lists 90,000 to 130,000 clones, around 90% of them singletons. The sequencing sample was made of PBMCs. All receptors come from a woman aged 18-29 years in good health and CMV-seronegative.

The rearrangement joins TRBV21-1 to TRBJ2-5; no check of the table's D call, TRBD1, against the DNA was made. TRBV21-1 is noted as a pseudogene. The CDR3 spans 15 residues. CDR3 protein: CASSKWTGGLETQYF. CDR3 in DNA: TGTGCCAGCAGCAAATGGACAGGGGGCCTAGAGACCCAGTACTTC.

V usage is TRBV5-6 and J usage is TRBJ1-2, with TRBD1 matching 8 bases. With V trimmed by 4 bases and J by 4 bases, 9 bases remained unmatched. Looked up from germline, CDR1 is SGHDT and CDR2 is YYEEEE. CDR3 size: 15 residues. This chain's CDR3 is CASSDPPGGSYGYTF. DNA for the CDR3: TGTGCCAGCAGCGACCCCCCAGGGGGCTCCTATGGCTACACCTTC.

The genes are TRBV21-1 and TRBJ2-7; TRBD2, the table's D call, was not compared with the DNA. TRBV21-1 is reported as a pseudogene. The CDR3 sequence is 20 residues long. The chain's CDR3 is CASSKPRGEGGGPSSYEQYF. CDR3 nucleotides: TGTGCCAGCAGCAAACCCCGGGGAGAGGGCGGGGGTCCTAGCTCCTACGAGCAGTACTTC.

V and J are TRBV7-9 and TRBJ2-3, with TRBD2 matching 8 bases. Germline-derived CDR1 and CDR2 are SEHNR and FQNEAQ (reference sequence). The CDR3 is made up of 15 amino acids. Losses at the gene ends were 5 bases for V and 1 base for J; bases not matched to a gene: 5. CDR3 region: CASSASGGGTDTQYF. The CDR3 bases are TGTGCCAGCAGCGCCAGCGGGGGCGGCACAGATACGCAGTATTTT.

The V call is TRBV28, the J call TRBJ1-4; TRBD1 might be the D (5 bases). CDR1 and CDR2 (germline): MDHEN, SYDVKM. Trimming took off 4 bases at V and 5 bases at J, with 14 bases between the two ends. This CDR3 region has 15 residues. CDR3 DNA sequence: TGTGCCAGCAGTTGGGCGGGACGGAGGAATGAAAAACTGTTTTTT. Amino acids: CASSWAGRRNEKLFF.